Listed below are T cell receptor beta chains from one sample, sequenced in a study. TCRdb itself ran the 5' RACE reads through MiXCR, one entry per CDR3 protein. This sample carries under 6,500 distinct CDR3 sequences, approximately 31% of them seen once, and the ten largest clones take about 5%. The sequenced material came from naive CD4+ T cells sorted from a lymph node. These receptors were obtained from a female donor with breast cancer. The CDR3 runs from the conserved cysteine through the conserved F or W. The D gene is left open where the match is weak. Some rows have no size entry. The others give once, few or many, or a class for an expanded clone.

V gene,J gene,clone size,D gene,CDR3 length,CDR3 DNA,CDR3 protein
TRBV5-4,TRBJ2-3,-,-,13,TGTGCCAGCAGCGAGGACTTCACAGATACGCAGTATTTT,CASSEDFTDTQYF
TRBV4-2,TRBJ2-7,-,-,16,TGTGCCGGCAGCGTTTCATACGGGACATCAGACTACGAGCAGTACTTC,CAGSVSYGTSDYEQYF
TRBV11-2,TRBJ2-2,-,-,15,TGTGCCAGCAGCTTAGATCTCCAGAACACCGGGGAGCTGTTTTTT,CASSLDLQNTGELFF
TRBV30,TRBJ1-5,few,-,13,TGTGCCTGGGGTGGGCAGAACAATCAGCCCCAGCATTTT,CAWGGQNNQPQHF
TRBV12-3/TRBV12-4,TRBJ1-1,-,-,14,TGTGCCAGCAGCTGGGGGTCGGGGAACACTGAAGCTTTCTTT,CASSWGSGNTEAFF
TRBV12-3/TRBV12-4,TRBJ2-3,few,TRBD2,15,TGTGCCAGCAGTTTCTGGGGAGGGAGCACAGATACGCAGTATTTT,CASSFWGGSTDTQYF
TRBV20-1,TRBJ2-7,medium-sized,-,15,TGCAGTGCTAGAGGGGTAAATAGCGGAACCTACGAGCAGTACTTC,CSARGVNSGTYEQYF
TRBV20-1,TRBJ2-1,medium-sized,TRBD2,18,TGCAGTGCTAGAGATAAGACGGCTAGCGGGGGGCGATACAATGAGCAGTTCTTC,CSARDKTASGGRYNEQFF
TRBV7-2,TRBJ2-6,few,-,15,TGTGCCAGCAGCTTAGGGCCCTCTGGGGCCAACGTCCTGACTTTC,CASSLGPSGANVLTF
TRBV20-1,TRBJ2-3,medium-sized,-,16,TGCAGTGCTAGAGTAGGGGGAGGATCTTCCACAGATACGCAGTATTTT,CSARVGGGSSTDTQYF
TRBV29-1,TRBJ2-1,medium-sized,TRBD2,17,TGCAGCGTTGACTGGTGGGGTAGCGGGAGGGGGCACAATGAGCAGTTCTTC,CSVDWWGSGRGHNEQFF
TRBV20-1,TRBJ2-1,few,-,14,TGCAGTGCTTCCGACAGTAGCTCCTACAATGAGCAGTTCTTC,CSASDSSSYNEQFF
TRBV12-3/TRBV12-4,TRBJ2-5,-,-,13,TGTGCCAGCAGTTTCCGGGGAGGAGAGACCCAGTACTTC,CASSFRGGETQYF
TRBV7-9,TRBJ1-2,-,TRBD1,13,TGTGCCAGCAGCATGACAGGGTCCCATGGCTACACCTTC,CASSMTGSHGYTF
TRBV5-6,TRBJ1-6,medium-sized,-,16,TGTGCCAGCAGCTTGGGTGAGGCAGGTCTGAATTCACCCCTCCACTTT,CASSLGEAGLNSPLHF
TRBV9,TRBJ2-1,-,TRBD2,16,TGTGCCAGCAGCGTAGCTGGACTAGCGGTCCTCAATGAGCAGTTCTTC,CASSVAGLAVLNEQFF
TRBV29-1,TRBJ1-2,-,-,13,TGCAGCGTTGTTGGGGGGGGGAACGATGGCTACACCTTC,CSVVGGGNDGYTF
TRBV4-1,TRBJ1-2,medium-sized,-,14,TGCGCCAGCAGCCAAGAGCAGGGGTTTGGGGGCTACACCTTC,CASSQEQGFGGYTF
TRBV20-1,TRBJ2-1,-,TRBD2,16,TGCAGTGCTAGAGATTGGCGCCTAGCGGGGGACAATGAGCAGTTCTTC,CSARDWRLAGDNEQFF